These 18 T cell receptor beta chains were all obtained from the same sample, sequenced in a study of blood T cell repertoires in COVID-19. Libraries were prepared by immunoSEQ multiplex PCR; TCRdb keeps only in-frame clonotypes and omits some of them. The sample includes about 150,000 clones, 87% of them seen just once. Sequencing input: peripheral blood. These receptors were taken from a man aged 50 to 60 who had recovered from COVID-19.

The chain carries TRBV9 and TRBJ1-1, with 10 bases identical to TRBD1. The CDR3 is made up of 14 amino acids. V shed 2 bases and J 5 bases; nucleotides not matched to a gene: 3. Germline lookup yields CDR1 SGDLS and CDR2 YYNGEE. The CDR3 is CASSVTGGETEAFF. Written as DNA, the CDR3 is TGTGCCAGCAGCGTGACAGGGGGCGAAACTGAAGCTTTCTTT.

The chain joins TRBV6-5 to TRBJ2-7; D call uncertain. The germline V and J ends were trimmed by 4 bases and 0 bases, with 10 bases remaining between them. This CDR3 region has 14 residues. Germline CDR1 reads MNHEY; CDR2 reads SVGAGI. The CDR3 region is CASSSDTSSYEQYF. In DNA, the CDR3 is TGTGCCAGCAGTTCAGACACCAGCTCCTACGAGCAGTACTTC.

J is TRBJ1-3 and V is TRBV28, with no clear D. The CDR3 covers 15 residues. Germline CDR1 and CDR2: MDHEN and SYDVKM. Trimming stripped 5 bases from V and 0 bases from J, with 11 bases between. The CDR3 DNA follows: TGTGCCAGCAGTCTCCCGCGCTCCTCTGGAAACACCATATATTTT. Amino acids: CASSLPRSSGNTIYF.

V is TRBV2 and J is TRBJ2-7; D may be TRBD1 (6 bases). V was shortened by 10 bases and J by 2 bases, with 12 bases between the two germline ends. Germline CDR1 is SNHLY and CDR2 is FYNNEI. The CDR3 totals 12 residues. CDR3 bases: TGTGCCACCCGGACAGCCACCTACGAGCAGTACTTC. It encodes CATRTATYEQYF.

The J gene is TRBJ2-7, the V gene TRBV7-2; 9 bases line up with TRBD1. The V gene end was trimmed by 5 bases and the J gene end by 6 bases; junction bases not matched to a gene: 5. CDR1 is SGHTA, CDR2 FQGNSA, per germline. The CDR3 has 13 amino acids. CDR3 bases: TGTGCCAGCAGCGGACAGGGGTTGAGCGAGCAGTACTTC. Its protein product is CASSGQGLSEQYF.

The rearrangement links TRBV5-1 to TRBJ1-4, with D unclear. In germline, CDR1 is SGHRS, CDR2 YFSETQ. The CDR3 loop spans 13 amino acids. Trimming shortened V by 2 bases and J by 5 bases, and 7 bases separated the two germline ends. This CDR3 reads CASSFGGNEKLFF. CDR3 coding DNA: TGCGCCAGCAGCTTTGGAGGGAATGAAAAACTGTTTTTT.

The sample holds one count of this clone. The chain has TRBV5-5 and TRBJ2-7; the D gene is possibly TRBD2 (5 bases). V was pared by 5 bases and J by 3 bases, with 15 bases between. CDR3 size: 14 residues. Germline loops: CDR1 SGHKS, CDR2 YYEKEE (reference sequence). The CDR3: CASSRTAEGYEQYF. The CDR3 DNA reads TGTGCCAGCAGTCGGACGGCAGAGGGCTACGAGCAGTACTTC.

The rearrangement links TRBV28 to TRBJ1-2; 9 bases align to TRBD1. Germline-derived CDR1 and CDR2 are MDHEN and SYDVKM. V lost 8 bases, J lost 4 bases, and 17 bases stayed unmatched. This CDR3 is built from 17 residues. The chain's CDR3 is CASGALPGQGGSYGYTF. The CDR3, as DNA: TGTGCCAGCGGAGCACTTCCGGGACAGGGTGGTTCCTATGGCTACACCTTC.

CDR3: CASSPRVAGSYNEQFF. Here the CDR3 DNA reads TGTGCCAGCTCACCACGAGTAGCGGGGAGCTACAATGAGCAGTTCTTC. This chain links TRBV18 with TRBJ2-1, with 8 positions matching TRBD2. This CDR3 is built from 16 residues. Germline values: CDR1 KGHSH, CDR2 LQKENI. Germline trimming cut 1 base from V and 3 bases from J; bases unmatched to any gene: 5. The variable domain in full, with the rest retrieved from reference TRBV18 and TRBJ2-1, is NAGVMQNPRHLVRRRGQEARLRCSPMKGHSHVYWYRQLPEEGLKFMVYLQKENIIDESGMPKERFSAEFPKEGPSILRIQQVVRGDSAAYFCASSPRVAGSYNEQFFGPGTRLTVL.

The table lists this clone with a count of one. The V call is TRBV4-3, the J call TRBJ1-2, with a tentative D call TRBD1 (5 bases). The V end lost 0 bases, the J end lost 4 bases, and 9 bases lay between the germline ends. Germline lookup yields CDR1 LGHNA and CDR2 YSLEER. The CDR3 loop spans 14 amino acids. In DNA form, the CDR3 reads TGCGCCAGCAGCCAAGATACAGGACCCTATGGCTACACCTTC. Protein sequence: CASSQDTGPYGYTF.

The chain couples TRBV7-3 to TRBJ1-5; D remains ambiguous. The V end lost 2 bases, the J end lost 4 bases, and 6 bases lay between the germline ends. The CDR3 is made up of 13 amino acids. From germline, CDR1 is SGHTA and CDR2 FQGTGA. CDR3 residues: CASSLGQNQPQHF. CDR3 coding DNA: TGTGCCAGCAGCTTAGGGCAGAATCAGCCCCAGCATTTT.

CDR3 DNA: TGTGCCAGCAGCTTAATCGGGGGGGACCGGGAGACCCAGTACTTC. Its translation: CASSLIGGDRETQYF. The genes are TRBV7-3 and TRBJ2-5; 8 bases fit TRBD2. The CDR3 consists of 15 residues. Germline V gene lookup returns CDR1 SGHTA and CDR2 FQGTGA. With 1 base clipped from V and 5 bases from J, the junction kept 6 bases outside the gene matches. Supplemented by reference TRBV7-3 and TRBJ2-5, the full variable domain reads GAGVSQTPSNKVTEKGKYVELRCDPISGHTALYWYRQSLGQGPEFLIYFQGTGAADDSGLPNDRFFAVRPEGSVSTLKIQRTERGDSAVYLCASSLIGGDRETQYFGPGTRLLVL.

This chain uses TRBV11-3 with TRBJ1-2; D gene ambiguous. The CDR3 has 13 residues. V lost 0 bases to trimming and J lost 7 bases, with 9 bases between them. In germline, CDR1 is SGHNT, CDR2 YENEEA. CDR3 in DNA: TGTGCCAGCAGCTTAGATCTATCGGGTGGCTACACCTTC. Translation gives CASSLDLSGGYTF.

V gene TRBV5-1 combines with J gene TRBJ1-1, with D unresolved. Trimming pared 0 bases from V and 1 base from J, leaving 10 bases between. CDR3 length equals 15 residues. The germline CDR1 and CDR2 sequences are SGHRS and YFSETQ. CDR3 in amino acids: CASSLGAATNTEAFF. CDR3 coding DNA: TGCGCCAGCAGCTTGGGTGCAGCGACGAACACTGAAGCTTTCTTT.

The CDR3 region has the DNA TGTGCCAGCAGCCGCAATCCGACCGGGACAGGAGCGAACACCGGGGAGCTGTTTTTT. This codes for CASSRNPTGTGANTGELFF. This chain connects TRBV5-5 to TRBJ2-2; 8 bases line up with TRBD1. J lost 0 bases, V lost 4 bases, and 14 bases had no gene match. The CDR3 is 19 amino acids. Germline V gene sequence: CDR1 SGHKS, CDR2 YYEKEE (reference sequence). The full variable domain, rest sourced from reference TRBV5-5 and TRBJ2-2, is DAGVTQSPTHLIKTRGQQVTLRCSPISGHKSVSWYQQVLGQGPQFIFQYYEKEERGRGNFPDRFSARQFPNYSSELNVNALLLGDSALYLCASSRNPTGTGANTGELFFGEGSRLTVL.

Written as DNA, the CDR3 is TGTGCCAGCATCAAGGAGGGGGCGCGCACTGAAGCTTTCTTT. Translating it yields CASIKEGARTEAFF. The chain is built from TRBV2 and TRBJ1-1, with 7 bases matching TRBD1. Germline V CDR1 and CDR2: SNHLY, FYNNEI. The CDR3 covers 14 residues. The V and J ends lost 7 bases and 4 bases, in that order; junction bases with no gene match: 9.

This clone is a singleton in its sample. This chain links TRBV9 with TRBJ1-3, with D possibly matching TRBD1 (6 bases). CDR1 is SGDLS, CDR2 YYNGEE, per germline. V shed 3 bases and J shed 3 bases, with 13 bases lying between them. The CDR3 is 15 amino acids. CDR3 in amino acids: CASSADGQIGNTIYF. CDR3 DNA: TGTGCCAGCAGCGCAGACGGACAGATTGGAAACACCATATATTTT.

This clone was seen at least ten times. The rearrangement uses TRBV4-1 and TRBJ1-2, with TRBD1 matching 7 bases. Germline V gene lookup returns CDR1 MGHRA and CDR2 YSYEKL. V lost 4 bases, J lost 7 bases, and 12 bases stayed unmatched. There are 15 residues in the CDR3. CDR3 loop: CASSPRGWTGFGYTF. The CDR3 DNA reads TGCGCCAGCAGCCCCAGGGGGTGGACTGGGTTTGGCTACACCTTC.